One TCR beta chain is described in this entry. In the same sample, other DNA sequences code for this CDR3. The protocol was immunoSEQ multiplex PCR, while the TCRdb copy is restricted to in-frame clones and leaves out a portion. The top ten hold around 4.5% of the sample, which has 190,000 or so clones, approximately 86% seen once. This sample is drawn from a study of blood T cell repertoires in COVID-19. With V trimmed by 4 bases and J by 2 bases, 1 base remained unmatched. The CDR3 is 14 amino acids. Germline CDR1 reads SGHRS; CDR2 reads YFSETQ. The sequenced sample consisted of PBMCs or T cells enriched from blood (not recorded which). J is TRBJ2-2 and V is TRBV5-1; 8 bases are a match to TRBD1. This receptor was identified in a woman aged 25 to 39 who had been exposed to COVID-19. The CDR3 DNA reads TGCGCCAGCAGCCCAGGGGGCAACACCGGGGAGCTGTTTTTT. Translated, it gives CASSPGGNTGELFF. The entire variable domain, with the rest obtained from reference TRBV5-1 and TRBJ2-2, is as follows: KAGVTQTPRYLIKTRGQQVTLSCSPISGHRSVSWYQQTPGQGLQFLFEYFSETQRNKGNFPGRFSGRQFSNSRSEMNVSTLELGDSALYLCASSPGGNTGELFFGEGSRLTVL.